Listed below are T cell receptor beta chains from one sample, sequenced in a study of blood T cell repertoires in COVID-19. Using immunoSEQ multiplex PCR, the repertoire was profiled, and TCRdb retains in-frame clones only, with some absent. The table has 250,000 to 300,000 clones, 70% to 90% seen once. Sequenced sample: peripheral blood. These receptors originate from a woman aged 25 to 45 with COVID-19, enrolled during active disease. The CDR3 runs from the conserved cysteine through the conserved F or W. The D gene is left open where the match is weak. Where a row states a size, it is once, few, many or the class of an expanded clone; other rows omit it.

V	size	D	J	DNA	CDR3
TRBV7-9	NA	NA	TRBJ2-2	TGTGCCAGCACCCCCAGCGTAACGAACACCGGGGAGCTGTTTTTT	CASTPSVTNTGELFF
TRBV6-5	few	TRBD1	TRBJ2-3	TGTGCCAGCGAAGGTTCAGGGGGCATAGATACGCAGTATTTT	CASEGSGGIDTQYF
TRBV7-9	NA	NA	TRBJ1-1	TGTGCCAGCAGCTTCCTCCCGGACACCACTGAAGCTTTCTTT	CASSFLPDTTEAFF
TRBV14	NA	NA	TRBJ1-6	TGTGCCAGCAGCCAAGACCTTGACAGCACTAATTCACCCCTCCACTTT	CASSQDLDSTNSPLHF
TRBV18	NA	NA	TRBJ2-7	TGTGCCAGCTCACGTGCCGGGACATCCTACGAGCAGTACTTC	CASSRAGTSYEQYF
TRBV5-1	NA	TRBD1	TRBJ1-6	TGCGCCAGCAGCTTGAGGGGGCAAGATTCACCCCTCCACTTT	CASSLRGQDSPLHF
TRBV12-2	NA	NA	TRBJ2-3	TGTGCAAGTCGCTTAATCGGGACTAGGTGTCCAGATACGCAGTATTTT	CASRLIGTRCPDTQYF
TRBV7-2	NA	NA	TRBJ2-3	TGTGCCAGCAGCTCTGGGCGGGTCACAGATACGCAGTATTTT	CASSSGRVTDTQYF
TRBV5-1	NA	TRBD1	TRBJ2-3	TGCGCCAGCAGCTTGCCAGGGGGTATCACACACAGGGATACGCAGTATTTT	CASSLPGGITHRDTQYF
TRBV6-6	NA	NA	TRBJ2-7	TGTGCCAGCAGCCCTTCTACTCGGGAGCAGTACTTC	CASSPSTREQYF
TRBV6-5	NA	TRBD1	TRBJ1-1	TGTGCCAGCAGTTACTCGATTAACAGGGGATCTTTCTTT	CASSYSINRGSFF
TRBV2	NA	TRBD1	TRBJ1-2	TGTGCCAGCAGTGGCAGGGGGCATTTCTATGGCTACACCTTC	CASSGRGHFYGYTF
TRBV30	NA	NA	TRBJ2-7	TGTGCCTGGAGTGTACAGAGTACCTACCCCCACACGATATACGAGCAGTACTTC	CAWSVQSTYPHTIYEQYF
TRBV30	NA	NA	TRBJ1-5	TGTGCCTGGAGTGTTGAGAGGTGGCCTAGCAATCAGCCCCAGCATTTT	CAWSVERWPSNQPQHF
TRBV19	NA	NA	TRBJ1-4	TGTGCCAGTAGTCTCGCAGGGGCAACTAATGAAAAACTGTTTTTT	CASSLAGATNEKLFF
TRBV2	NA	NA	TRBJ1-6	TGTGCCAGCAGCGCGTACCGGGACTCTCAGAGGAATTCACCCCTCCACTTT	CASSAYRDSQRNSPLHF
TRBV11-2	NA	TRBD2	TRBJ2-7	TGTGCCAGCAGCTCTTGGACTAGCCGGGGCTCCTACGAGCAGTACTTC	CASSSWTSRGSYEQYF
TRBV15	once	TRBD2	TRBJ2-7	TGTGCCACCAGCTTCGAGACTAGCGGGGGGTACGAGCAGTACTTC	CATSFETSGGYEQYF
TRBV13	NA	NA	TRBJ1-3	TGTGCCAGCAGCTTATTGACGGGGGTTGGAAACACCATATATTTT	CASSLLTGVGNTIYF
TRBV2	NA	NA	TRBJ1-5	TGTGCCAGCGCTGAGTATACAGGGAGTTATAGCAATCAGCCCCAGCATTTT	CASAEYTGSYSNQPQHF
TRBV5-1	NA	NA	TRBJ1-6	TGCGCCAGCAGCCCCGACACCATAGATTCACCCCTCCACTTT	CASSPDTIDSPLHF
TRBV11-2	NA	TRBD2	TRBJ2-3	TGTGCCAGCAGCTTCCCCGGGGAGGGCGGTCACACAGATACGCAGTATTTT	CASSFPGEGGHTDTQYF
TRBV7-9	NA	TRBD1	TRBJ1-2	TGTGCCAGCAGCTCCCTTACACTCTCTCGGACAGGCTCGAACTATGGCTACACCTTC	CASSSLTLSRTGSNYGYTF
TRBV28	NA	NA	TRBJ2-7	TGTGCCAGCAGCCGAGGGTTTTACGAGCAGTACTTC	CASSRGFYEQYF
TRBV5-6	few	NA	TRBJ1-5	TGTGCCAGCAGCCCGGGCGGGGGCAGGGCCAGCAATCAGCCCCAGCATTTT	CASSPGGGRASNQPQHF
TRBV7-7	NA	NA	TRBJ2-5	TGTGCCAGCAGCCCCTCCTGGGACCTGGGCGGGGCGATAGAGACCCAGTACTTC	CASSPSWDLGGAIETQYF
TRBV11-2	NA	NA	TRBJ1-2	TGTGCCAGCAGCTTAACAGGGCCGAACTATGGCTACACCTTC	CASSLTGPNYGYTF
TRBV27	NA	NA	TRBJ2-4	TGTGCCAGCAGTTTAAGTGGCGGCCTTCAAAACATTCAGTACTTC	CASSLSGGLQNIQYF
TRBV5-1	NA	TRBD1	TRBJ2-7	TGCGCCAGCAGCTTGACAGGGGGTGAGCAGTACTTC	CASSLTGGEQYF
TRBV6-5	NA	TRBD2	TRBJ2-3	TGTGCCAGCAGTTACTCTTGGCGGGGGGGGACAGATACGCAGTATTTT	CASSYSWRGGTDTQYF
TRBV24-1	NA	NA	TRBJ1-5	TGTGCCACCAGTGATACGAAGGGCCGAGGGAGCAATCAGCCCCAGCATTTT	CATSDTKGRGSNQPQHF
TRBV18	NA	TRBD1	TRBJ1-1	TGTGCCAGCTCACCGCAGGGGGCGGTAAACACTGAAGCTTTCTTT	CASSPQGAVNTEAFF
TRBV7-8	NA	TRBD1	TRBJ1-1	TGTGCCAGCAGATACGGGACAGAGAACACTGAAGCTTTCTTT	CASRYGTENTEAFF
TRBV7-9	NA	NA	TRBJ2-1	TGTGCCAGCAGCTTAGCCCTCGTCAGGGAGGACTACAATGAGCAGTTCTTC	CASSLALVREDYNEQFF
TRBV30	NA	NA	TRBJ2-5	TGTGCCTGGAGTTCGGACAGTCCCCAAGAGACCCAGTACTTC	CAWSSDSPQETQYF
TRBV4-1	NA	TRBD2	TRBJ2-5	TGCGCCAGCAGCCAAGCAATTAGCGGGGGGGAGACCCAGTACTTC	CASSQAISGGETQYF
TRBV6-1	NA	TRBD2	TRBJ2-7	TGTGCCAGCAGTGAAGCTTGGCGGGGGGGCCGTGAGCAGTACTTC	CASSEAWRGGREQYF
TRBV5-5	NA	NA	TRBJ1-6	TGTGCCAGCAGCTTGGGGGGCCCACCCCTCCACTTT	CASSLGGPPLHF
TRBV9	NA	NA	TRBJ1-6	TGTGCCAGCAGCGTAGAGGGGGGGATTAATTCACCCCTCCACTTT	CASSVEGGINSPLHF
TRBV5-1	NA	NA	TRBJ2-5	TGCGCCAGCAGCCCGAGGACAGTCCTAGGGGAGACCCAGTACTTC	CASSPRTVLGETQYF
TRBV6-1	NA	NA	TRBJ2-3	TGTGCCAGCAGTGAACGGCGACACAGCACAGATACGCAGTATTTT	CASSERRHSTDTQYF
TRBV6-5	NA	TRBD2	TRBJ2-7	TGTGCCAGCAAGTATAGCGGGGGACTCTACGAGCAGTACTTC	CASKYSGGLYEQYF
TRBV2	NA	TRBD2	TRBJ2-4	TGTGCCAGCACTGGCGGGGGTAACATTCAGTACTTC	CASTGGGNIQYF
TRBV2	NA	NA	TRBJ2-7	TGTGCCAGCGACTTATCTTCGGACGAGCAGTACTTC	CASDLSSDEQYF
TRBV19	NA	NA	TRBJ1-5	TGTGCCAGTAGTATCTCCCCCCCCGGGAGCAATCAGCCCCAGCATTTT	CASSISPPGSNQPQHF
TRBV19	NA	NA	TRBJ2-1	TGTGCCAGTAGTTTTAGCGAGTACAATGAGCAGTTCTTC	CASSFSEYNEQFF
TRBV2	NA	NA	TRBJ1-1	TGTGCCAGGAGGGAGGGCATGAACACTGAAGCTTTCTTT	CARREGMNTEAFF
TRBV4-2	NA	TRBD1	TRBJ1-1	TGTGCCAGCAGCCAAGGACAGGGCCCTGAAGCTTTCTTT	CASSQGQGPEAFF
TRBV11-2	NA	NA	TRBJ2-7	TGTGCCAGCAGCCACGGACACCTTTACGAGCAGTACTTC	CASSHGHLYEQYF
TRBV24-1	NA	TRBD2	TRBJ2-3	TGTGCCACCAGTGATTTTACTAGCGGGGGAAGCACAGATACGCAGTATTTT	CATSDFTSGGSTDTQYF
TRBV18	NA	TRBD1	TRBJ2-7	TGTGCCAGCTCACCCCTCGGGACAGGGGGGAGAGAGCAGTACTTC	CASSPLGTGGREQYF
TRBV7-9	NA	NA	TRBJ2-3	TGTGCCAGCAGCTTCGGGACTCACACAGATACGCAGTATTTT	CASSFGTHTDTQYF
TRBV5-5	NA	NA	TRBJ1-4	TGTGCCAGCAGCTACCGGCTATCGACAGTGGATAATGAAAAACTGTTTTTT	CASSYRLSTVDNEKLFF
TRBV7-6	NA	TRBD1	TRBJ1-2	TGTGCCAGCAGCTACGACAGGGGGCTTAGCGGCTACACCTTC	CASSYDRGLSGYTF
TRBV2	few	NA	TRBJ2-2	TGTGCCAGCAGTGAATACAGTTATAACGGGGAGCTGTTTTTT	CASSEYSYNGELFF